The next 28 T cell receptor beta chains were all read from a single sample in a study of blood T cell repertoires in COVID-19. Produced via immunoSEQ multiplex PCR; TCRdb's table is partial and in-frame only. The data show under 200,000 clones, 80% to 85% seen once. Sequenced sample: PBMCs or T cells enriched from blood (not recorded which). The receptor set was obtained from a woman between 55 and 75 years old who had recovered from COVID-19.

The CDR3 reads CASSTMTGTRNQPQHF. As DNA, the CDR3 is TGTGCCAGTAGTACCATGACAGGGACCCGAAACCAGCCCCAGCATTTT. This sequence joins TRBV19 and TRBJ1-5, with TRBD1 identical over 7 bases. Germline lookup yields CDR1 LNHDA and CDR2 SQIVND (reference sequence). The V segment lost 4 bases and the J segment 7 bases; nucleotides outside the gene matches: 13. This CDR3 contains 16 residues.

This sequence joins TRBV12-3 or TRBV12-4 and TRBJ1-5; no clear D gene. Trimming shortened V by 2 bases and J by 10 bases, and 12 bases separated the two germline ends. This CDR3 region has 13 residues. CDR3 sequence reads: CASSLTRLIPQHF. In DNA form, the CDR3 reads TGTGCCAGCAGTTTAACTCGTTTAATACCCCAGCATTTT.

This chain links TRBV5-1 with TRBJ2-3, with TRBD2 matching over 16 bases. The CDR3 spans 18 residues. CDR1 is SGHRS, CDR2 YFSETQ, per germline. The trim removed 7 bases at V and 1 base at J, leaving 9 bases unmatched. CDR3 in amino acids: CASVPGLAGGPGTDTQYF. The DNA of the CDR3 is TGCGCCAGCGTACCGGGACTAGCGGGGGGGCCGGGCACAGATACGCAGTATTTT.

This clone was counted a single time. The chain combines TRBV18 with TRBJ2-7; TRBD1 matches 11 bases. From germline, CDR1 is KGHSH and CDR2 LQKENI. Trimming removed 4 bases from V and 6 bases from J; junction bases left unmatched: 5. The CDR3 covers 14 residues. The CDR3 bases are TGTGCCAGCTCACTCGGACAGGGGGCGGCCGAGCAGTACTTC. Translation: CASSLGQGAAEQYF.

This clone has a single count. The gene calls are TRBV28 and TRBJ1-2, with a possible D match to TRBD1 (6 bases). The CDR3 runs 14 residues. Trimming left V 8 bases short and J 8 bases short, with 21 bases between. CDR1 is MDHEN and CDR2 is SYDVKM in the germline V gene. The CDR3 loop reads CASSPTHRVYGYTF. The CDR3 bases are TGTGCCAGCTCACCCACCCACAGGGTATACGGCTACACCTTC.

The CDR3 nucleotides read TGCGCCAGCAGCCCGACAGGGCGTGAGATAGATACGCAGTATTTT. Protein sequence: CASSPTGREIDTQYF. The chain joins TRBV5-1 to TRBJ2-3; 7 bases map to TRBD1. There are 15 residues in the CDR3. V shed 4 bases and J 5 bases; nucleotides not matched to a gene: 10. Germline CDR1 and CDR2: SGHRS and YFSETQ.

This clone was picked up a small number of times. The same CDR3 can be traced to other DNA sequences in this sample. This chain connects TRBV20-1 to TRBJ2-1; D ambiguous. Trimming removed 6 bases from V and 7 bases from J, with 7 bases in between. The CDR3 is made up of 10 amino acids. The germline gives CDR1 DFQATT, CDR2 SNEGSKA (reference sequence). CDR3 nucleotide sequence: TGCAGTGCCCTAGGAAATGAGCAGTTCTTC. This gives the protein CSALGNEQFF.

V gene TRBV11-1 combines with J gene TRBJ2-1; D not certain. Germline lookup yields CDR1 SGHAT and CDR2 FQDESV (reference sequence). The V and J ends lost 4 bases and 12 bases respectively, with 13 bases between them. The CDR3 contains 12 residues. This CDR3 is CASSSSSSRQFF. The CDR3 DNA follows: TGTGCCAGCAGCTCCAGTTCTAGTAGGCAGTTCTTC.

This chain uses TRBV3-1 (or the pseudogene TRBV3-2) with TRBJ2-7, with a tentative D call TRBD1 (5 bases). Trimming pared 0 bases from V and 5 bases from J, leaving 11 bases between. The germline CDR1 and CDR2 sequences are LGHDT and YNNKEL (reference sequence). The CDR3 spans 14 residues. The CDR3 nucleotides are TGTGCCAGCAGCCAAGATTCCAGGGTGCACGAGCAGTACTTC. The encoded protein is CASSQDSRVHEQYF.

The V and J genes are TRBV7-6 and TRBJ2-3, with TRBD2 matching over 7 bases. V gave up 4 bases and J gave up 2 bases; unmatched junction bases: 6. Germline lookup yields CDR1 SGHVS and CDR2 FNYEAQ. The CDR3 spans 15 residues. CDR3 sequence reads: CASSSPGLNTDTQYF. The CDR3 nucleotides read TGTGCCAGCAGCTCCCCGGGACTAAACACAGATACGCAGTATTTT.

This clone was counted once. One junction end does not reproduce the germline sequence, and a read error may be involved. CDR3 loop: CASSESGQIF. The DNA of the CDR3 is TGTGCCAGCAGTGAAAGTGGACAGATATTC. This chain uses TRBV6-1 with TRBJ2-7; maybe TRBD1 (6 bases). The CDR3 has 10 amino acids. Germline V CDR1 and CDR2: MNHNS, SASEGT.

This clone was picked up a small number of times. V is TRBV7-2 and J is TRBJ2-1; weak D call: TRBD2 (5 bases). CDR3 length: 15 residues. V lost 5 bases to trimming and J lost 0 bases, with 11 bases between them. Germline V gene data show CDR1 as SGHTA and CDR2 as FQGNSA. The CDR3 DNA follows: TGTGCCAGCAGCCAAGGGAGTAGCTCCTACAATGAGCAGTTCTTC. This sequence encodes CASSQGSSSYNEQFF.

The chain employs TRBV7-9 and TRBJ1-4, with a tentative D call TRBD1 (6 bases). Germline assignment: CDR1 SEHNR and CDR2 FQNEAQ (reference sequence). This CDR3 is 14 amino acids long. The V gene lost 5 bases and the J gene lost 4 bases, with 11 bases spanning the gap. CDR3 amino acids: CASSPDRLNEKLFF. In DNA form, the CDR3 reads TGTGCCAGCAGCCCTGACAGGCTTAATGAAAAACTGTTTTTT.

This clone appeared once. V usage is TRBV11-2 and J usage is TRBJ2-1; a possible D gene is TRBD2 (6 bases). CDR1 and CDR2 (germline): SGHAT, FQNNGV. Trimming stripped 1 base from V and 7 bases from J, with 14 bases between. The CDR3 runs to 15 residues. CDR3 DNA: TGTGCCAGCAGCTTAGTGGTGCTAGCGAGTAATGAGCAGTTCTTC. Its protein is CASSLVVLASNEQFF.

The CDR3 DNA is TGCAGCGTCGAACCCCCTAGCGGGGGCGATACGCAGTATTTT. This encodes CSVEPPSGGDTQYF. The J gene is TRBJ2-3, the V gene TRBV29-1, with 10 bases identical to TRBD2. The ends lost 6 bases at V and 6 bases at J; junction bases unmatched: 9. This CDR3 comprises 14 residues. Germline CDR1 SQVTM, CDR2 ANQGSEA.

This rearrangement joins TRBV5-6 to TRBJ2-7; 7 bases map to TRBD2. V shed 7 bases and J 3 bases; nucleotides not matched to a gene: 7. Germline V gene data show CDR1 as SGHDT and CDR2 as YYEEEE. This CDR3 is 13 amino acids long. The CDR3: CASAKRTSYEQYF. CDR3 DNA: TGTGCCAGCGCCAAAAGGACTAGCTACGAGCAGTACTTC. The whole variable domain, filled in from reference TRBV5-6 and TRBJ2-7, reads DAGVTQSPTHLIKTRGQQVTLRCSPKSGHDTVSWYQQALGQGPQFIFQYYEEEERQRGNFPDRFSGHQFPNYSSELNVNALLLGDSALYLCASAKRTSYEQYFGPGTRLTVT.

V gene TRBV27 combines with J gene TRBJ2-6, with D unresolved. The V end was cut by 6 bases, the J end by 2 bases, with 5 bases between. From germline, CDR1 is MNHEY and CDR2 SMNVEV (reference sequence). CDR3 length: 13 residues. CDR3 nucleotide sequence: TGTGCCAGCAGACTGACTGGGGCCAACGTCCTGACTTTC. This translates into CASRLTGANVLTF. The full variable domain, with the rest looked up from reference TRBV27 and TRBJ2-6, is EAQVTQNPRYLITVTGKKLTVTCSQNMNHEYMSWYRQDPGLGLRQIYYSMNVEVTDKGDVPEGYKVSRKEKRNFPLILESPSPNQTSLYFCASRLTGANVLTFGAGSRLTVL.

V usage is TRBV2 and J usage is TRBJ1-3; D not certain. Trimming stripped 2 bases from V and 0 bases from J, with 8 bases between. This CDR3 spans 15 amino acids. Germline values: CDR1 SNHLY, CDR2 FYNNEI. CDR3 residues: CASSESGLSGNTIYF. As DNA, the CDR3 is TGTGCCAGCAGTGAAAGCGGGCTCTCTGGAAACACCATATATTTT.

This clone was observed a handful of times. The V and J genes are TRBV6-5 and TRBJ1-2; 9 bases are shared with TRBD1. This CDR3 region has 13 residues. V shed 5 bases and J 8 bases; nucleotides not matched to a gene: 6. CDR1 is MNHEY, CDR2 SVGAGI, per germline. CDR3: CASSPGQGLGYTF. The CDR3 DNA sequence: TGTGCCAGCAGTCCCGGACAGGGGTTAGGCTACACCTTC.

V is TRBV27 and J is TRBJ2-1, with 14 bases aligning to TRBD2. V dropped 2 bases and J dropped 6; count of bases not matched to a gene: 12. Germline loops: CDR1 MNHEY, CDR2 SMNVEV (reference sequence). The CDR3 extends over 19 amino acids. The CDR3 DNA sequence: TGTGCCAGCAGTTTAAGACTAGCGGGAGGGCCAGGTGGAAGCAATGAGCAGTTCTTC. This gives the protein CASSLRLAGGPGGSNEQFF.

This clone was seen only once. The chain is built from TRBV13 and TRBJ2-1; 9 bases map to TRBD2. This CDR3 has 15 amino acids. The V gene end was trimmed by 2 bases and the J gene end by 8 bases; junction bases not matched to a gene: 7. Germline CDR1 is PRHDT and CDR2 is FYEKMQ (reference sequence). The CDR3 reads CASSLTGTSWYEQFF. The CDR3, as DNA: TGTGCCAGCAGCTTAACCGGGACTAGCTGGTATGAGCAGTTCTTC.

This rearrangement joins TRBV11-3 to TRBJ2-3; tentatively, D is TRBD2 (7 bases). Trimming took off 3 bases at V and 2 bases at J, with 15 bases between the two ends. The CDR3 has 16 residues. CDR1 SGHNT and CDR2 YENEEA come from the germline V gene. The CDR3 sequence is CASSFLGGGATDTQYF. Here the CDR3 DNA reads TGTGCCAGCAGCTTTTTAGGAGGGGGGGCCACAGATACGCAGTATTTT.

This clone showed up just once. The genes are TRBV19 and TRBJ2-3, with 12 nucleotides matching TRBD2. The CDR3 is 16 amino acids. V shed 1 base and J 7 bases; nucleotides not matched to a gene: 6. The V gene's germline CDR1 is LNHDA and CDR2 SQIVND (reference sequence). CDR3 nucleotides: TGTGCCAGTAGTATAGGGCTAGCGGGAGGGTCGAATACGCAGTATTTT. This codes for CASSIGLAGGSNTQYF.

This chain links TRBV5-1 with TRBJ2-7, with a possible D match to TRBD1 (6 bases). The CDR3 extends over 13 amino acids. With 4 bases removed from V and 9 bases from J, the gap between germline ends came to 17 bases. From germline, CDR1 is SGHRS and CDR2 YFSETQ. CDR3 sequence reads: CASSPEPDRRQYF. The CDR3 region has the DNA TGCGCCAGCAGCCCTGAACCTGACAGGCGGCAGTACTTC.

The chain couples TRBV4-1 to TRBJ1-1; TRBD1 is a possible D gene (5 bases). The V and J ends lost 4 bases and 1 base respectively, with 7 bases between them. Germline values: CDR1 MGHRA, CDR2 YSYEKL. The CDR3 is 13 amino acids. Written as DNA, the CDR3 is TGCGCCAGCAGCCTCGGGGGGAACACTGAAGCTTTCTTT. It yields the protein CASSLGGNTEAFF.

The chain links TRBV18 to TRBJ1-5; 11 nucleotides match TRBD1. The germline V gene encodes CDR1 KGHSH and CDR2 LQKENI. V lost 8 bases, J lost 4 bases, and 7 bases stayed unmatched. The CDR3 totals 15 residues. The CDR3 protein is CASTSGTGGNQPQHF. CDR3 in DNA: TGTGCCAGCACATCCGGGACAGGGGGAAATCAGCCCCAGCATTTT.

The V gene is TRBV18, the J gene TRBJ1-4; 7 nucleotides line up with TRBD1. Trimming cost V 3 bases and J 7 bases; bases outside gene matches: 5. Germline CDR1 reads KGHSH; CDR2 reads LQKENI. The CDR3 spans 14 residues. This CDR3 reads CASSPDRASEKLFF. DNA of the CDR3: TGTGCCAGCTCACCCGACAGGGCATCTGAAAAACTGTTTTTT.

The J gene is TRBJ1-1, the V gene TRBV18; D gene ambiguous. CDR1 is KGHSH and CDR2 is LQKENI in the germline V gene. The CDR3 contains 14 residues. V was clipped by 4 bases and J by 0 bases, with 9 bases between them. As DNA, the CDR3 is TGTGCCAGCTCACGGGCAGGCCTGAACACTGAAGCTTTCTTT. This encodes CASSRAGLNTEAFF.